The entry below describes one TCR beta chain. Once RNA had been extracted, it was reverse transcribed into cDNA to act as the sequencing template. This table comes from immunoSEQ multiplex PCR, and its TCRdb copy is limited to in-frame clones, with some not included. The sample consists of 200,000 to 250,000 clones, roughly 64% of them appearing once. In germline, CDR1 is SGHTA, CDR2 FQGNSA. The CDR3 contains 14 residues. V lost 5 bases, J lost 4 bases, and 0 bases stayed unmatched. The entry originates in a study of CD8+ T cells in alopecia areata. Treatment meaning: oral pan-JAK inhibitor, 5-10 mg twice daily.

V gene TRBV7-2 combines with J gene TRBJ2-2; the match to TRBD2 covers 11 bases. The receptor was isolated from a human donor with alopecia areata. This specimen consisted of CD4+ T cells sorted from blood, obtained at week 4, from a patient treated with tofacitinib. CDR3 nucleotides: TGTGCCAGCAGCGGGACTAGCGGCACCGGGGAGCTGTTTTTT. Its protein product is CASSGTSGTGELFF.